This T cell receptor (beta chain) was captured by sequencing in a study of cytomegalovirus exposure and HLA in healthy donors. Turning to the study itself: In an earlier analysis, 117 million unique TCR beta sequences were found from 150 million to 200 million T cells.

Amplification used 60 Vbeta primers and 13 Jbeta primers. Generated by immunoSEQ multiplex PCR, the TCRdb table keeps only in-frame clones and is missing some. The data include roughly 34,000 clones; the top ten clones carry around 4.2%. Comment on this clone: As yet, its antigen is unknown.

Study-wide results and limits: In an earlier analysis, in approximately 570 donors, most V segments appeared productive either ~87% or ~30% of the time. Many donors carried some public TCRs, although rarity characterized most TCR sequences. Researchers catalogued roughly 150 TCR beta chains as cytomegalovirus-associated.

This TCR was recovered from a woman aged 40 to 55 in good health and CMV-seropositive. Sequencing used PBMCs.

The CDR3: CASSSLLAGGRELFF. As DNA, the CDR3 is TGTGCCAGTAGTTCCTTACTAGCGGGAGGTAGGGAGCTGTTTTTT. The chain combines TRBV19 with TRBJ2-2; 12 nucleotides agree with TRBD2. The ends lost 5 bases at V and 9 bases at J; junction bases unmatched: 7. The CDR3 consists of 15 residues. From germline, CDR1 is LNHDA and CDR2 SQIVND (reference sequence).